These T cell receptor beta chains were read from a single sample in a study of blood T cells in healthy people across ages. TCRdb fed the 5' RACE reads into MiXCR, producing one record per CDR3 protein. The repertoire holds 2 million or so distinct CDR3 sequences, just under 50% seen once, with around 2.1% in the top ten. Sequenced: blood. The receptors shown here come from a woman in her thirties or forties in good health. CDR3s include the opening cysteine and the closing phenylalanine or tryptophan. The D gene is left open where the match is weak. Expanded clones get a size class; other rows say once, few or many, or leave the size out.

CDR3 DNA,CDR3 protein,CDR3 length,D gene,clone size,V gene,J gene
TGTGCCAGCAGCGTAGTCAGCGGGGATTCCTACAATGAGCAGTTCTTC,CASSVVSGDSYNEQFF,16,TRBD2,few,TRBV9,TRBJ2-1
TGTGCCAGCAGTCTAACCAAGCGGGCGGTAAATACGCAGTATTTT,CASSLTKRAVNTQYF,15,-,-,TRBV12-3/TRBV12-4,TRBJ2-3
TGCGCCAGCAGCCAACCGGGACTCCTCCAAGAGACCCAGTACTTC,CASSQPGLLQETQYF,15,-,-,TRBV4-1,TRBJ2-5
TGTGCCACCAGCAGCGGGACAGGGGGAGATTCAGTTGGCTACACCTTC,CATSSGTGGDSVGYTF,16,TRBD1,once,TRBV15,TRBJ1-2
TGCGCCAGCAGCTTGAAGGGGCTAAGGCTAGCGGGGGGGTTCTACAATGAGCAGTTCTTC,CASSLKGLRLAGGFYNEQFF,20,TRBD2,-,TRBV5-1,TRBJ2-1
TGTGCCAGCAGCTTAGGCCCTTTGGGGCGGGGGGGCCAAGAGACCCAGTACTTC,CASSLGPLGRGGQETQYF,18,TRBD2,few,TRBV7-2,TRBJ2-5
TGTGCCAGCAAAACCCGGGACAGGGACCTACGGACTTTCTCTGGGGCCAACGTCCTGACTTTC,CASKTRDRDLRTFSGANVLTF,21,TRBD1,-,TRBV6-1,TRBJ2-6
TGTGCCGGGGCAGGGATAGGAGAGACCCAGTACTTC,CAGAGIGETQYF,12,-,once,TRBV6-6,TRBJ2-5
TGTGCCACCAGGGCCGCTAGCGGCCGCAATCAGCCCCAGCATTTT,CATRAASGRNQPQHF,15,-,-,TRBV24-1,TRBJ1-5
TGTGCCATCAGTGAGTCGGCACAGGGGGCACGGAATGAGCAGTTCTTC,CAISESAQGARNEQFF,16,TRBD1,-,TRBV10-3,TRBJ2-1
TGCAGTGCTAGGCAGAGGGAAGGCCGTGGCTACACCTTC,CSARQREGRGYTF,13,-,-,TRBV20-1,TRBJ1-2
TGTGCCAGCAGTTACTCGTTTCTGGCTGGGGAGCAGTACTTC,CASSYSFLAGEQYF,14,-,-,TRBV6-5,TRBJ2-5
TGTGCCACCAGCAGAGAACAGGGACCCTATAGCAATCAGCCCCAGCATTTT,CATSREQGPYSNQPQHF,17,-,-,TRBV15,TRBJ1-5
TGTGCCAGCAGTTTAGTGGGGGGCCAAGCTAACTATGGCTACACCTTC,CASSLVGGQANYGYTF,16,-,-,TRBV12-3/TRBV12-4,TRBJ1-2
TGTGCCGGTCGTCCGACCCTTTTTACAGATACGCAGTATTTT,CAGRPTLFTDTQYF,14,-,few,TRBV7-9,TRBJ2-3
TGTGCCAGCAGCTTAAGCGACTTCCAAGAGACCCAGTACTTC,CASSLSDFQETQYF,14,-,-,TRBV7-3,TRBJ2-5
TGCAGCGTTGAGGACAGGTCTTCCGGGGAGCTGTTTTTT,CSVEDRSSGELFF,13,TRBD1,once,TRBV29-1,TRBJ2-2
TGCAGTGCACCTACTAGCGGGGGGCCGGGTGGCACAGATACGCAGTATTTT,CSAPTSGGPGGTDTQYF,17,TRBD2,-,TRBV20-1,TRBJ2-3
TGTGCCAGCAGTGACAATTCACAGGGAGTGCATGGCTACACCTTC,CASSDNSQGVHGYTF,15,-,once,TRBV6-6,TRBJ1-2